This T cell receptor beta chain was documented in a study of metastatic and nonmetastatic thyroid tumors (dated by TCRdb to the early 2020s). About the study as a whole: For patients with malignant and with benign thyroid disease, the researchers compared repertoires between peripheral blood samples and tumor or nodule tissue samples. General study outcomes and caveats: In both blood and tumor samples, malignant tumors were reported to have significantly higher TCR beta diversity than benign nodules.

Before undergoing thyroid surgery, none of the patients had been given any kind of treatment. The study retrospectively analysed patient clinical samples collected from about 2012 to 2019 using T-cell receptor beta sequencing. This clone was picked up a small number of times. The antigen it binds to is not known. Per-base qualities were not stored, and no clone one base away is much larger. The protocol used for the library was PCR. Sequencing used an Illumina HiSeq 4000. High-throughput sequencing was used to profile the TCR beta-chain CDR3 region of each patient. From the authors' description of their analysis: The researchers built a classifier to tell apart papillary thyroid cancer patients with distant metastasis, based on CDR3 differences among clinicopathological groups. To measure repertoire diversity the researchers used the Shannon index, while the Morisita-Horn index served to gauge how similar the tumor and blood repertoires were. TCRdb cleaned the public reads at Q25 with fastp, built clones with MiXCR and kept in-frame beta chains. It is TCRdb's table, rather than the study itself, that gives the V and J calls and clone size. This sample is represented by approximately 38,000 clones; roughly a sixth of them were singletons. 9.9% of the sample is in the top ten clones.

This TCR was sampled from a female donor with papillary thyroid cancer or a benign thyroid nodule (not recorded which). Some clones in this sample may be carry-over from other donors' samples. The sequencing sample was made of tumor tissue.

The DNA sequence is as follows: TGTGCCAGCAGCCGCCAGGGGCGGTCGAACACCGGGGAGCTGTTTTTT. The encoded protein is CASSRQGRSNTGELFF. The sequence is built from TRBV7-3 and TRBJ2-2; a tentative D match to TRBD1 spans 6 bases. Relative to germline, V is 5 bases shorter and J is 0 bases shorter, with 13 bases between their ends. CDR3 length: 16 amino acids, cysteine to phenylalanine. Only the CDR3 DNA is retained, 48 bases long and in frame from the first base. CDR1 and CDR2 (SGHTA, FQGTGA) derive from the germline V gene.